The source of this T cell receptor beta chain is a study of cytomegalovirus exposure and HLA in healthy donors. Findings and caveats of the study: Many donors shared some public TCRs, even though most TCR sequences were rare. TCR clusters originating in the first cohort tended to co-occur in the 120 validation repertoires, according to a later analysis.

Using immunoSEQ multiplex PCR, the repertoire was profiled, and TCRdb retains in-frame clones only, with some absent. This table holds 95,000 to 150,000 clones, about 84% found once. In germline, CDR1 is SNHLY, CDR2 FYNNEI. The CDR3 sequence is 16 residues long. The trim removed 0 bases at V and 7 bases at J, leaving 6 bases unmatched. A word on this clone: Its matching antigen is unknown. This sample includes further DNA sequences coding for the same CDR3.

Material: PBMCs. V gene TRBV2 combines with J gene TRBJ2-1, with 10 bases that match TRBD2. This TCR was recovered from a woman between 25 and 40 years old in good health and CMV-seronegative. CDR3 loop: CASSEALLAGANEQFF. The DNA of the CDR3 is TGTGCCAGCAGTGAAGCGCTTCTAGCGGGGGCGAATGAGCAGTTCTTC. The full variable domain, completed using reference TRBV2 and TRBJ2-1, is EPEVTQTPSHQVTQMGQEVILRCVPISNHLYFYWYRQILGQKVEFLVSFYNNEISEKSEIFDDQFSVERPDGSNFTLKIRSTKLEDSAMYFCASSEALLAGANEQFFGPGTRLTVL.